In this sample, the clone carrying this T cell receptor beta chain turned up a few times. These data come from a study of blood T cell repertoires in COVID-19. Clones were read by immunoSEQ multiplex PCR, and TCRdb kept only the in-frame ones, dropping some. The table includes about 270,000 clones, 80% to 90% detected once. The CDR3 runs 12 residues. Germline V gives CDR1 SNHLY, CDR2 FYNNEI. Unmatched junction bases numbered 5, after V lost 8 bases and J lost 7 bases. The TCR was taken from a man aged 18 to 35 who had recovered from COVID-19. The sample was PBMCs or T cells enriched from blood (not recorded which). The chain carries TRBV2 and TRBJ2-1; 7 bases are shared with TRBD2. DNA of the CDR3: TGTGCCAGCGGACTAGGTTGGAATGAGCAGTTCTTC. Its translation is CASGLGWNEQFF. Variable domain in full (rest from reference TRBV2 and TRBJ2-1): EPEVTQTPSHQVTQMGQEVILRCVPISNHLYFYWYRQILGQKVEFLVSFYNNEISEKSEIFDDQFSVERPDGSNFTLKIRSTKLEDSAMYFCASGLGWNEQFFGPGTRLTVL.